The 21 T cell receptor beta chains below all came from one sample that was sequenced in a study of cytomegalovirus exposure and HLA in healthy donors. PCR used 60 Vbeta primers and 13 Jbeta primers. TCRdb keeps only in-frame clones here, not all; method: immunoSEQ multiplex PCR. The top ten hold around 3.4% of the sample, which has about 140,000 clones, roughly 75% seen once. The sample taken for sequencing was PBMCs. The origin of the receptors is a middle-aged man in good health and CMV-seronegative.

V usage is TRBV5-1 and J usage is TRBJ1-6, with D hard to call. The germline CDR1 and CDR2 sequences are SGHRS and YFSETQ. The CDR3 runs to 15 residues. V gave up 3 bases and J gave up 4 bases, with 11 bases separating them. In nucleotides, the CDR3 is TGCGCCAGCAGCTCAAACCCGGTTTATAATTCACCCCTCCACTTT. It yields the protein CASSSNPVYNSPLHF.

The chain combines TRBV11-3 with TRBJ2-1; 7 nucleotides agree with TRBD1. The CDR3 is 13 amino acids. The germline CDR1 and CDR2 sequences are SGHNT and YENEEA. After removal of 3 bases from V and 10 bases from J, the junction contained 6 bases not matched to a gene. CDR3: CASSLRGGGEQFF. CDR3 coding DNA: TGTGCCAGCAGCTTGAGAGGGGGCGGGGAGCAGTTCTTC.

The chain joins TRBV4-2 to TRBJ1-2; 9 nucleotides align to TRBD1. CDR3 length: 15 amino acids. Germline CDR1 reads LGHNA; CDR2 reads YNFKEQ. J gave up 6 bases and V 0 bases, and 5 bases lay outside the gene matches. DNA of the CDR3: TGTGCCAGCAGCCAAGAGAGTCGGACAGGGGATGGCTACACCTTC. Its protein product is CASSQESRTGDGYTF.

The V and J genes are TRBV29-1 and TRBJ1-2; 9 positions agree with TRBD1. Germline V gives CDR1 SQVTM, CDR2 ANQGSEA. The CDR3 runs to 12 residues. Unmatched junction bases numbered 5, after V lost 6 bases and J lost 6 bases. The DNA for the CDR3 is TGCAGCGTCGAACAGGGGGCGAATGGCTACACCTTC. This encodes CSVEQGANGYTF.

This clone was seen just once. The CDR3 coding sequence is TGCAGCGTTGTGTTACATTTAAGTGATGAAAAACTGTTTTTT. Translation: CSVVLHLSDEKLFF. The chain couples TRBV29-1 to TRBJ1-4; no reliable D call. V shed 4 bases and J shed 6 bases, with 15 bases lying between them. Germline V gene sequence: CDR1 SQVTM, CDR2 ANQGSEA. The CDR3 runs 14 residues.

The V call is TRBV27, the J call TRBJ1-2, with D tentatively TRBD1 (6 bases). The V gene's germline CDR1 is MNHEY and CDR2 SMNVEV (reference sequence). V gave up 4 bases and J gave up 8 bases, with 14 bases separating them. CDR3 length: 13 amino acids. The CDR3 spells CASSSQGLGGYTF. The CDR3 bases are TGTGCCAGCAGTTCGCAGGGGTTGGGAGGCTACACCTTC.

This rearrangement joins TRBV4-1 to TRBJ1-1; D call uncertain. The germline V gene encodes CDR1 MGHRA and CDR2 YSYEKL. V was trimmed by 5 bases and J by 7 bases, leaving 8 bases between them. The CDR3 consists of 11 residues. The DNA for the CDR3 is TGCGCCAGCAGCTCCCCGGGTGAAGCTTTCTTT. Encoded protein: CASSSPGEAFF.

This chain uses TRBV7-8 with TRBJ1-2; 8 bases are shared with TRBD1. In germline, CDR1 is SGHVS, CDR2 FQNEAQ. The CDR3 contains 14 residues. V shed 5 bases, J shed 3 bases, and the junction held 5 bases outside the gene matches. The CDR3 region has the DNA TGTGCCAGCAGCGTCACAGGGGGTGACTATGGCTACACCTTC. This codes for CASSVTGGDYGYTF. Complete variable domain (other parts from reference TRBV7-8 and TRBJ1-2): GAGVSQSPRYKVAKRGQDVALRCDPISGHVSLFWYQQALGQGPEFLTYFQNEAQLDKSGLPSDRFFAERPEGSVSTLKIQRTQQEDSAVYLCASSVTGGDYGYTFGSGTRLTVV.

The gene calls are TRBV28 and TRBJ2-2, with D unclear. Germline CDR1 and CDR2: MDHEN and SYDVKM. The V end was cut by 3 bases, the J end by 0 bases, with 8 bases between. There are 15 residues in the CDR3. CDR3 coding DNA: TGTGCCAGCAGTTTCGGCGGAGCGAACACCGGGGAGCTGTTTTTT. Translating gives CASSFGGANTGELFF.

The chain combines TRBV6-1 with TRBJ2-3; 9 bases align to TRBD2. Germline CDR1 and CDR2: MNHNS and SASEGT. V was clipped by 4 bases and J by 2 bases; unmatched bases: 4. The CDR3 extends over 15 amino acids. In DNA form, the CDR3 reads TGTGCCAGCAGTGCGAGCGGGGGGCTCACAGATACGCAGTATTTT. Its protein is CASSASGGLTDTQYF.

The rearrangement joins TRBV9 to TRBJ1-3; D possibly corresponds to TRBD1 (5 bases). There are 14 residues in the CDR3. The germline V gene has CDR1 SGDLS and CDR2 YYNGEE. V lost 4 bases to trimming and J lost 2 bases, with 10 bases between them. CDR3 nucleotide sequence: TGTGCCAGCAGCCCCGGACAAGCTGGAAACACCATATATTTT. Translation: CASSPGQAGNTIYF.

This chain uses TRBV1 with TRBJ2-7; the table's TRBD1 call for D was not verified on the DNA. TRBV1 constitutes a pseudogene. This CDR3 has 15 amino acids. In DNA, the CDR3 is TGCACCAGCAGCCACGCGGGACAGGGCAGGCGTCAGCAGTACTTC. This sequence encodes CTSSHAGQGRRQQYF.

The rearrangement uses TRBV27 and TRBJ2-1, with 10 bases identical to TRBD2. The CDR3 length is 16 residues. CDR1 is MNHEY and CDR2 is SMNVEV in the germline V gene (reference sequence). V shed 2 bases, J shed 2 bases, and the junction held 3 bases outside the gene matches. Here the CDR3 DNA reads TGTGCCAGCAGTTTAGCGAGCGGGGGGGCCTACAATGAGCAGTTCTTC. It codes for CASSLASGGAYNEQFF.

This clone was counted between two and nine times. This CDR3 is CASSQDPGGNSPLHF. DNA of the CDR3: TGCGCCAGCAGCCAAGATCCAGGTGGTAATTCACCCCTCCACTTT. The chain couples TRBV4-3 to TRBJ1-6; D call uncertain. The CDR3 runs 15 residues. Trimming took off 0 bases at V and 6 bases at J, with 9 bases between the two ends. Per the germline V gene, CDR1 is LGHNA and CDR2 is YSLEER.

A few counts support this clone. The chain recombines TRBV6-5 with TRBJ1-1; D is unresolved. Trimming cost V 4 bases and J 1 base, with 7 bases left between them. Germline V lookup: CDR1 MNHEY, CDR2 SVGAGI. This CDR3 comprises 13 residues. DNA of the CDR3: TGTGCCAGCAGTTTACAGCCGAACACTGAAGCTTTCTTT. This translates into CASSLQPNTEAFF.

The chain couples TRBV29-1 to TRBJ1-4; D is uncertain. Trimming removed 5 bases at V and 7 bases at J, with 11 bases between. Germline CDR1 and CDR2: SQVTM and ANQGSEA. The CDR3 totals 12 residues. The CDR3 is CSVTGGGEKLFF. The CDR3 bases are TGCAGCGTTACTGGTGGAGGTGAAAAACTGTTTTTT.

This rearrangement joins TRBV30 to TRBJ1-1; TRBD1 agrees at 7 bases. Unmatched junction bases numbered 1, after V lost 2 bases and J lost 4 bases. The CDR3 is 12 amino acids. The germline V gene encodes CDR1 GTSNPN and CDR2 SVGIG (reference sequence). The CDR3 reads CAWSRGPTEAFF. Written as DNA, the CDR3 is TGTGCCTGGAGTAGGGGGCCCACTGAAGCTTTCTTT.

The CDR3 sequence is CASSQDTSGRLTDTQYF. As DNA, the CDR3 is TGCGCCAGCAGCCAAGATACTAGCGGGAGACTCACAGATACGCAGTATTTT. The V call is TRBV4-3, the J call TRBJ2-3; 11 nucleotides agree with TRBD2. V was pared by 0 bases and J by 2 bases, with 4 bases of the junction left unmatched. The CDR3 runs 17 residues. Per germline, CDR1 LGHNA and CDR2 YSLEER.

The chain carries TRBV28 and TRBJ2-1; D is unclear. The CDR3 is 12 amino acids. Germline assignment: CDR1 MDHEN and CDR2 SYDVKM. V lost 5 bases to trimming and J lost 6 bases, with 8 bases between them. Here the CDR3 DNA reads TGTGCCAGCAGTCCCCCGGGCAATGAGCAGTTCTTC. Amino acids: CASSPPGNEQFF.

This clone came up once. The chain combines TRBV4-3 with TRBJ1-2; maybe TRBD1 (5 bases). From germline, CDR1 is LGHNA and CDR2 YSLEER. The CDR3 runs 15 residues. The V and J ends lost 0 bases and 6 bases respectively, with 14 bases between them. CDR3 nucleotides: TGCGCCAGCAGCCAAGAGGGTGGCAGGGCGCATGGCTACACCTTC. Its translation is CASSQEGGRAHGYTF.

The J gene is TRBJ2-5, the V gene TRBV5-1, with 12 bases fitting TRBD2. V shed 2 bases, J shed 3 bases, and the junction held 5 bases outside the gene matches. This CDR3 spans 16 amino acids. Per the germline V gene, CDR1 is SGHRS and CDR2 is YFSETQ. The CDR3 region has the DNA TGCGCCAGCAGCTTAGCTAGCGGGGGGGCGGAAGAGACCCAGTACTTC. This encodes CASSLASGGAEETQYF. Combining the CDR3 with reference TRBV5-1 and TRBJ2-5 gives the whole variable domain KAGVTQTPRYLIKTRGQQVTLSCSPISGHRSVSWYQQTPGQGLQFLFEYFSETQRNKGNFPGRFSGRQFSNSRSEMNVSTLELGDSALYLCASSLASGGAEETQYFGPGTRLLVL.